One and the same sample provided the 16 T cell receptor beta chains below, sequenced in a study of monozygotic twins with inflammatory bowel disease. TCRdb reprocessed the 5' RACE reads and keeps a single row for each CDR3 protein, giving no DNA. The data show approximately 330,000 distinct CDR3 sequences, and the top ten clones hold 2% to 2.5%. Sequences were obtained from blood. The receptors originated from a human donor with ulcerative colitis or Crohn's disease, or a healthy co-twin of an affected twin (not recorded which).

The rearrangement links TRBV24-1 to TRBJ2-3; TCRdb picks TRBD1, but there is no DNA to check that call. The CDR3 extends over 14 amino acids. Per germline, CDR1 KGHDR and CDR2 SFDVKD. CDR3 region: CATSGLPGQDTQYF.

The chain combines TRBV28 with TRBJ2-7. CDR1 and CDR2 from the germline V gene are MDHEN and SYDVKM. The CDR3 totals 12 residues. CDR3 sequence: CASRIIPYEQYF.

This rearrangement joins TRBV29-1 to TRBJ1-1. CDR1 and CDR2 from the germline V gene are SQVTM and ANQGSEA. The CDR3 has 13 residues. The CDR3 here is CSARRVSNTEAFF.

CDR3: CASSFSADTQYF. The V call is TRBV7-2, the J call TRBJ2-3. The length of the CDR3 is 12 residues. Per the germline V gene, CDR1 is SGHTA and CDR2 is FQGNSA.

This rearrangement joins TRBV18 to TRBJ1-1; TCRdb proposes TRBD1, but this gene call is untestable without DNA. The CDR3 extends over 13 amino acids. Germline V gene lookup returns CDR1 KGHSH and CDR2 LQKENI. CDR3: CASSPTGTGEAFF.

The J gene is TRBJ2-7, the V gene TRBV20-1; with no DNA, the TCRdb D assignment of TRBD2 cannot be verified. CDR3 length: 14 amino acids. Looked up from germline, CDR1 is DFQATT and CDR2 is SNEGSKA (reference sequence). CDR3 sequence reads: CSARGGTSVNEQYF.

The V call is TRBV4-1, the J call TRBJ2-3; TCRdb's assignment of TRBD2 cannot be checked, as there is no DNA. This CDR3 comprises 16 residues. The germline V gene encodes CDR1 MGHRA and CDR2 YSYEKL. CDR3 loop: CASSAGLAGVTDTQYF.

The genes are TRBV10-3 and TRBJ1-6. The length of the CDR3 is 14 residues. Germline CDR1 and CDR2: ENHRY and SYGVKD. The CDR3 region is CAISDGNINSPLHF.

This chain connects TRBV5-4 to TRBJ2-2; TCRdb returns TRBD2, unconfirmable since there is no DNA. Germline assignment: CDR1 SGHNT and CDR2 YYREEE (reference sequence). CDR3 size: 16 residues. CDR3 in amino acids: CASSAGLHGDTGELFF. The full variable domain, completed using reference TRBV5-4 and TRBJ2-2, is ETGVTQSPTHLIKTRGQQVTLRCSSQSGHNTVSWYQQALGQGPQFIFQYYREEENGRGNFPPRFSGLQFPNYSSELNVNALELDDSALYLCASSAGLHGDTGELFFGEGSRLTVL.

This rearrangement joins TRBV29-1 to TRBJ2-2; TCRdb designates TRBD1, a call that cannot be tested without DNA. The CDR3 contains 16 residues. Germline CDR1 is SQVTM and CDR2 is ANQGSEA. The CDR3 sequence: CSARRQGTANTGELFF.

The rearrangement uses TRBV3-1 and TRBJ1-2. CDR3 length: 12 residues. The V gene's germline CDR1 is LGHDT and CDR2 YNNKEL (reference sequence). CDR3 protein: CASSGRNYGYTF.

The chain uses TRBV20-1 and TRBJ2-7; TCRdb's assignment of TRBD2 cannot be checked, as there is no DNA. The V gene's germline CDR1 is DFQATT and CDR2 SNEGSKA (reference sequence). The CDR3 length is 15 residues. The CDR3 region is CSARGGTSGSYEQYF.

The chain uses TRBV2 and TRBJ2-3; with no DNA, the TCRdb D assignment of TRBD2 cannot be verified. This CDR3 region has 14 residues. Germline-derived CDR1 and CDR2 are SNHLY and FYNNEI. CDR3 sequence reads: CASKAAGTTDTQYF.

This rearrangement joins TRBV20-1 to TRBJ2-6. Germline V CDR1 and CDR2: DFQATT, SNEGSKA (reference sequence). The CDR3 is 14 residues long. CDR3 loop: CSARLGTGANVLTF.

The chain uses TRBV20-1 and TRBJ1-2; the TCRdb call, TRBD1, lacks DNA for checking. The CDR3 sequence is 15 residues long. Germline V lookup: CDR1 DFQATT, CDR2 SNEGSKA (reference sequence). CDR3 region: CSARDRWGTGNGYTF.

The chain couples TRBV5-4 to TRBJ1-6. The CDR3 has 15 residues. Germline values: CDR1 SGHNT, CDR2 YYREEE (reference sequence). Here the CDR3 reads CASSFGSGEGSPLHF.